The sequence of this TCR beta chain was determined in a study of glioma-infiltrating T cells. Whole-study results and caveats: Only very few CDR3 sequences appeared in both tissue and blood. Tissue-blood divergence was below expectation in non-neoplastic patients, above in gliomas.

CDR1 is MGHRA and CDR2 is YSYEKL in the germline V gene. The CDR3 loop spans 15 amino acids. V was pared by 1 base and J by 8 bases, with 6 bases of the junction left unmatched. The sample holds a few counts of this clonotype. Its antigen is unidentified. Using RNA template, CDR3s of TCR alpha and beta were amplified with iRepertoire arm-PCR. For one-step reverse transcription and amplification, roughly 95-400 ng of tissue mRNA or PBMC total RNA was used. MiXCR was run by TCRdb on the multiplex PCR reads, yielding one entry per CDR3 protein. The sample shows under 150,000 distinct CDR3 sequences, 30% to 40% of them seen only once.

The material sequenced was glioma tissue, nonneoplastic brain tissue, or PBMCs (not recorded which). The rearrangement joins TRBV4-1 to TRBJ2-1; 9 bases are shared with TRBD2. This receptor was taken from a human donor with low-grade glioma or glioblastoma, undergoing nonglioma brain surgery, or in good health (not recorded which). The CDR3, as DNA: TGCGCCAGCAGCCAAGTTCGACTAGCGGCCCATGAGCAGTTCTTC. It encodes CASSQVRLAAHEQFF.